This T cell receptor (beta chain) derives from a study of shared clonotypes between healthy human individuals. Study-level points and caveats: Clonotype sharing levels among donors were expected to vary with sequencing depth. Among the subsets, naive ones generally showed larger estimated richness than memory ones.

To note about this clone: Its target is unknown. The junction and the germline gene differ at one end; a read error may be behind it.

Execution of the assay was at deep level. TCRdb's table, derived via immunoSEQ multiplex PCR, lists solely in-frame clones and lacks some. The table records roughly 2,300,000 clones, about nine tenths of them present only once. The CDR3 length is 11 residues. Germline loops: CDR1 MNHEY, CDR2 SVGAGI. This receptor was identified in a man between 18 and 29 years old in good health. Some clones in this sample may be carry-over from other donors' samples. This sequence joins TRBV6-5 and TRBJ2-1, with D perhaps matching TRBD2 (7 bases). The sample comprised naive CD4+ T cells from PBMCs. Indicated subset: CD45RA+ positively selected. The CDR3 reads CASSYFRGGVF. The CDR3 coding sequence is TGTGCCAGCAGTTACTTCAGGGGAGGGGTCTTC.